This TCR beta chain emerged from a study of T-cell memory formation after mild COVID-19. TCRdb re-called the 5' RACE reads through MiXCR, storing one row per CDR3 protein. The profile shows a few hundred thousand distinct CDR3 sequences, roughly 15% of them singletons. The sample was PBMCs or a T cell subset sorted from them (not recorded which). This receptor was identified in a man younger than 30 who had mild COVID-19 (a few samples of this study predate the infection). Cell type and time point are not known.

The CDR3 loop reads CASSHTRTSGGTGELFF. CDR3 nucleotides: TGTGCCAGCAGCCACACGAGGACTAGCGGGGGCACCGGGGAGCTGTTTTTT. The chain joins TRBV14 to TRBJ2-2; TRBD2 aligns across 13 bases. The CDR3 covers 17 residues. In germline, CDR1 is SGHDN, CDR2 FVKESK. Trimming took 3 bases from V and 4 from J; bases not matched to a gene: 5.